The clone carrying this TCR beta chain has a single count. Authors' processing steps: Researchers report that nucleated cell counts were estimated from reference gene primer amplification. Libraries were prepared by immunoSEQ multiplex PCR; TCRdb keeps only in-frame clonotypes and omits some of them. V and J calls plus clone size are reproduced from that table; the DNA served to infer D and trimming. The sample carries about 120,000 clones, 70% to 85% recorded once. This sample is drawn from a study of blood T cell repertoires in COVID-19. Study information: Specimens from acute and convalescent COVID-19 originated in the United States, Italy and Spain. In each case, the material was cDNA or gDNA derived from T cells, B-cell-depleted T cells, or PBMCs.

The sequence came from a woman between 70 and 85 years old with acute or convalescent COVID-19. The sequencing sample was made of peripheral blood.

The DNA of the CDR3 is TGTGCCTGGAGACTTGTCCAGGGCTTTTCACCCCTCCACTTT. It specifies CAWRLVQGFSPLHF. This chain joins TRBV30 and TRBJ1-6; maybe TRBD1 (5 bases). The CDR3 is 14 amino acids. Germline lookup yields CDR1 GTSNPN and CDR2 SVGIG (reference sequence). The V and J ends lost 3 bases and 9 bases respectively, with 15 bases between them.